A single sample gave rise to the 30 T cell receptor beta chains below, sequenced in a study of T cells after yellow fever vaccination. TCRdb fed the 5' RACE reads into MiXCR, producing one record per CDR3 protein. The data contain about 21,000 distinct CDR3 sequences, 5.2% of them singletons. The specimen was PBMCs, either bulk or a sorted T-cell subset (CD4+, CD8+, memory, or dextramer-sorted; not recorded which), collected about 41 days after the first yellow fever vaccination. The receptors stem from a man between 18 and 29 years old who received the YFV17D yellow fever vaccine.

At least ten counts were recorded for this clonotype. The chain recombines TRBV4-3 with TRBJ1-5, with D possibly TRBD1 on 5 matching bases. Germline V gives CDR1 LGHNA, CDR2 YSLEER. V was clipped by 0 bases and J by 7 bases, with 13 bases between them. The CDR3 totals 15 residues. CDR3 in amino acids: CASSQDHGGIQPQHF. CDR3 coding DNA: TGCGCCAGCAGCCAAGATCACGGGGGGATCCAGCCCCAGCATTTT.

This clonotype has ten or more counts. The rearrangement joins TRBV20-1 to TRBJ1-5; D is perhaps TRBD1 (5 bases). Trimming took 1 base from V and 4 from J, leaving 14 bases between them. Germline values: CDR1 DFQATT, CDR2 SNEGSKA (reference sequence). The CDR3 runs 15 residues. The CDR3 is CSARVTGSFNQPQHF. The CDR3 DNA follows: TGCAGTGCTAGAGTTACAGGTTCCTTTAATCAGCCCCAGCATTTT.

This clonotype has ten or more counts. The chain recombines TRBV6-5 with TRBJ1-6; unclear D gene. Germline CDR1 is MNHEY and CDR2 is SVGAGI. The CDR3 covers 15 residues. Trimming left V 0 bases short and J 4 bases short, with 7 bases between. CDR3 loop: CASSYSDYYNSPLHF. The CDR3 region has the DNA TGTGCCAGCAGTTACTCCGACTATTATAATTCACCCCTCCACTTT.

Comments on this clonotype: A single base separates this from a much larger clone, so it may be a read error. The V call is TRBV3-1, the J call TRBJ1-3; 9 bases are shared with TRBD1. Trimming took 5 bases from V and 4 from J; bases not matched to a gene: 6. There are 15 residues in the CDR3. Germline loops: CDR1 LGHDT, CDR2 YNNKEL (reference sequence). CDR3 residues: CASSNGQGYGNTIYF. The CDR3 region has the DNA TGTGCCAGCAGCAACGGACAGGGGTACGGAAACACCATATATTTT.

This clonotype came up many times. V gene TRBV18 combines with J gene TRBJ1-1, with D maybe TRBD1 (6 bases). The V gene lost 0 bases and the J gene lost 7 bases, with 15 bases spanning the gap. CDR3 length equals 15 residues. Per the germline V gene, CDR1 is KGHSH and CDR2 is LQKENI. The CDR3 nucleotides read TGTGCCAGCTCACCACCGGGACACGAGGACCTTGAAGCTTTCTTT. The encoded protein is CASSPPGHEDLEAFF.

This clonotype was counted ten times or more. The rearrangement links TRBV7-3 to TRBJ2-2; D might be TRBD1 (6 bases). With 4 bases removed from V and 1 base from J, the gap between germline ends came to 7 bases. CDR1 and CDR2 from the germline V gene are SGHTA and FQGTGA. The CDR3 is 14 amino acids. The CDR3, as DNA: TGTGCCAGCAGCTGGGACAAGAACACCGGGGAGCTGTTTTTT. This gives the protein CASSWDKNTGELFF.

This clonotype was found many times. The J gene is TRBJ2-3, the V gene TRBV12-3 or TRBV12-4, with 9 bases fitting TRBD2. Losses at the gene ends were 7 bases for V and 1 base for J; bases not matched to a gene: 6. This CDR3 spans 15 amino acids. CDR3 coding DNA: TGTGCCAGCAAAGGTCCTAGCGGGGGCACAGATACGCAGTATTTT. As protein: CASKGPSGGTDTQYF.

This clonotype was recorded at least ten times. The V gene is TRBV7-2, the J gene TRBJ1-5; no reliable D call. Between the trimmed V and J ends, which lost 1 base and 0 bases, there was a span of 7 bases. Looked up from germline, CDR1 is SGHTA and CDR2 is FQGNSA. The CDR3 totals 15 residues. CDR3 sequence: CASSLVGDSNQPQHF. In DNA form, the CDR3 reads TGTGCCAGCAGCTTAGTTGGAGATAGCAATCAGCCCCAGCATTTT.

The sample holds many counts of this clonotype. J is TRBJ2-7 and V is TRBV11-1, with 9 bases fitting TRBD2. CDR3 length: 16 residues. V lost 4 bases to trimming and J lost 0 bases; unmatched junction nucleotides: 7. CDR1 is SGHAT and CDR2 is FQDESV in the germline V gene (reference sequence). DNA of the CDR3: TGTGCCAGCAGCTCCACTAGCGGGTCTTACTCCTACGAGCAGTACGTC. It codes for CASSSTSGSYSYEQYV.

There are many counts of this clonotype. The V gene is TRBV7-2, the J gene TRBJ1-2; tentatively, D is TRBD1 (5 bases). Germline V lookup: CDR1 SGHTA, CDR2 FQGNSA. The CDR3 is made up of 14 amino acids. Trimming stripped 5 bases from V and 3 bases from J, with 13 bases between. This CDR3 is CASSGGTGHYGYTF. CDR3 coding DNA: TGTGCCAGCAGCGGAGGGACGGGTCACTATGGCTACACCTTC.

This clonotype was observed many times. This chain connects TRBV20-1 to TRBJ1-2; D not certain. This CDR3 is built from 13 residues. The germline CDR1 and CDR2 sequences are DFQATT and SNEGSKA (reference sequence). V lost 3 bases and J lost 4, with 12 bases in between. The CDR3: CSASSGESYGYTF. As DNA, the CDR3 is TGCAGTGCTAGTTCCGGGGAATCCTATGGCTACACCTTC.

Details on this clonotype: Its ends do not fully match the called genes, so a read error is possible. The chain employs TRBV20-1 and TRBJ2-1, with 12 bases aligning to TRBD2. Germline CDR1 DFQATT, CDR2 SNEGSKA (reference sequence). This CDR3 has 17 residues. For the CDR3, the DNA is TGCTGTGCCCCAGGGACTAGCGGGTCCACCTACTACAATGAGCAGTTCTTC. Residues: CCAPGTSGSTYYNEQFF.

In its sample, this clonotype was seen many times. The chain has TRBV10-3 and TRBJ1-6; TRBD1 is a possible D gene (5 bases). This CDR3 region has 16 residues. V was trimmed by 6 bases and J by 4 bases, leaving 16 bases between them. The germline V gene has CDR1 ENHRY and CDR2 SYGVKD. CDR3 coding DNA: TGTGCCATCAGGGACCCAAGACAGACTTATAATTCACCCCTCCACTTT. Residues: CAIRDPRQTYNSPLHF.

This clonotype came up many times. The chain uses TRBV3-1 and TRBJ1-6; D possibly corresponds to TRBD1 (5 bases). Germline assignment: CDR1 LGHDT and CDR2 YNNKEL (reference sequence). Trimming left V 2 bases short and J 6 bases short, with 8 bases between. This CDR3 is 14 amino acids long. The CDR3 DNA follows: TGTGCCAGCAGCCAACAGGGTCTTAATTCACCCCTCCACTTT. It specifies CASSQQGLNSPLHF.

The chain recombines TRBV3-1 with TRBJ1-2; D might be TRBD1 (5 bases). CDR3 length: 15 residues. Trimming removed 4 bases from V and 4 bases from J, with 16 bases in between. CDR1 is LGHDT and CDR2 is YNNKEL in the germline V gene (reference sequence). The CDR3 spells CASSLGDGYFYGYTF. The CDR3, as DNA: TGTGCCAGCAGCCTTGGGGACGGCTACTTCTATGGCTACACCTTC.

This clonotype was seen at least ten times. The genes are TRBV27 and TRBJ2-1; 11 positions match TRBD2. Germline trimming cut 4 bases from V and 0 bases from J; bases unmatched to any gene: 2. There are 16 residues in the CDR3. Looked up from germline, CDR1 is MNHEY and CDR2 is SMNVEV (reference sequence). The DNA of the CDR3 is TGTGCCAGCAGTTCCGGGACTAGCGGCTCCTACAATGAGCAGTTCTTC. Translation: CASSSGTSGSYNEQFF.

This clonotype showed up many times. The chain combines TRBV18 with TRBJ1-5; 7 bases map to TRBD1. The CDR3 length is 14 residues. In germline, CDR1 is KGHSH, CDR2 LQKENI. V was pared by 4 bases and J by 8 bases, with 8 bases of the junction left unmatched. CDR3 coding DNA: TGTGCCAGCTCACTGAGACAGGGTATGGAGCCCCAGCATTTT. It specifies CASSLRQGMEPQHF.

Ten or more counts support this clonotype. CDR3 residues: CASSIGTGETEAFF. The CDR3 DNA is TGCGCCAGCAGCATTGGGACAGGGGAAACTGAAGCTTTCTTT. The genes are TRBV5-1 and TRBJ1-1; 10 bases align to TRBD1. CDR3 length: 14 amino acids. The V gene end was trimmed by 4 bases and the J gene end by 5 bases; junction bases not matched to a gene: 5. CDR1 and CDR2 from the germline V gene are SGHRS and YFSETQ.

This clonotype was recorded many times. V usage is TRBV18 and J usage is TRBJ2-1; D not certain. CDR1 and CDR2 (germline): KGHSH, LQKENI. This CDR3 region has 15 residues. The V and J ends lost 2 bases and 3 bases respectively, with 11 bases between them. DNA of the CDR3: TGTGCCAGCTCACCAGCAAGAGGCTACTACAATGAGCAGTTCTTC. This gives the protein CASSPARGYYNEQFF.

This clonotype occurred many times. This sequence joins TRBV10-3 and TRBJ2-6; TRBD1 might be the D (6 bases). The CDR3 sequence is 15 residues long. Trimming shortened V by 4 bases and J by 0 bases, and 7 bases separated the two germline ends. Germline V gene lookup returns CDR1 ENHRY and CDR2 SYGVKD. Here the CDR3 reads CAISGTVSGANVLTF. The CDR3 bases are TGTGCCATCAGTGGGACAGTCTCTGGGGCCAACGTCCTGACTTTC.

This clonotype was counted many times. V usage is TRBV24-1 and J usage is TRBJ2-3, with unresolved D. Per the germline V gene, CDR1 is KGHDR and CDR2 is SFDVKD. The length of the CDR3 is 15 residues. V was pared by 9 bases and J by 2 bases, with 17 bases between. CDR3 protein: CATFPPESITDTQYF. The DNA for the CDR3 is TGTGCCACCTTCCCGCCGGAGTCTATCACAGATACGCAGTATTTT.

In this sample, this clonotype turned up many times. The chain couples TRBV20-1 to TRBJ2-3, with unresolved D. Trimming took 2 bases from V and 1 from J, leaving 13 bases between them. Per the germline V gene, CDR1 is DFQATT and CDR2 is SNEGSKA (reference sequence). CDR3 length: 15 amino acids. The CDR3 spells CSARPPREGTDTQYF. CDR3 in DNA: TGCAGTGCTAGACCGCCCCGTGAAGGCACAGATACGCAGTATTTT.

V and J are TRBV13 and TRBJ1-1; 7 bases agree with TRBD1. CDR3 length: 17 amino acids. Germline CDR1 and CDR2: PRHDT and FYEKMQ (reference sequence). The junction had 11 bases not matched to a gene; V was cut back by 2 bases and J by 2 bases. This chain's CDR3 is CASSLSGGAGGNTEAFF. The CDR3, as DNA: TGTGCCAGCAGCTTATCCGGGGGCGCAGGGGGAAACACTGAAGCTTTCTTT.

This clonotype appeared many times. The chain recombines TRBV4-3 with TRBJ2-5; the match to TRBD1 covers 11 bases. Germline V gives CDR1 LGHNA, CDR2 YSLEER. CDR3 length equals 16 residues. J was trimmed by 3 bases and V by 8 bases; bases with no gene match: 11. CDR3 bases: TGCGCCAGCGGACAGGGGGCAGGGGGACGAGAAGAGACCCAGTACTTC. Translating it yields CASGQGAGGREETQYF.

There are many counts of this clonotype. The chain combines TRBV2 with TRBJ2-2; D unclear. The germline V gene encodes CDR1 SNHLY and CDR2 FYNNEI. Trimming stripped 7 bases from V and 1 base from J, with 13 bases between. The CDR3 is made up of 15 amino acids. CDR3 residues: CASTSSRLNTGELFF. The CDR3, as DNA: TGTGCCAGCACCAGCAGTAGGTTGAACACCGGGGAGCTGTTTTTT.

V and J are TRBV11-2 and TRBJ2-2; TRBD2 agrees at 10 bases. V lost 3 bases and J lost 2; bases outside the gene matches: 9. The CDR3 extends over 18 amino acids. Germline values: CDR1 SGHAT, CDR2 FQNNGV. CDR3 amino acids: CASSFVAGGRCNTGELFF. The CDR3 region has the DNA TGTGCCAGCAGCTTTGTAGCGGGGGGACGCTGCAACACCGGGGAGCTGTTTTTT. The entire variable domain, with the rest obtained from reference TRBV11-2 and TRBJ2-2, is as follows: EAGVAQSPRYKIIEKRQSVAFWCNPISGHATLYWYQQILGQGPKLLIQFQNNGVVDDSQLPKDRFSAERLKGVDSTLKIQPAKLEDSAVYLCASSFVAGGRCNTGELFFGEGSRLTVL.

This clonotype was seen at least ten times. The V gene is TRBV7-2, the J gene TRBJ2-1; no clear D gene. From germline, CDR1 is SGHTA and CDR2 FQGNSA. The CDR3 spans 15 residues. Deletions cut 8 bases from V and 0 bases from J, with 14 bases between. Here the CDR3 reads CASRPPGTSYNEQFF. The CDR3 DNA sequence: TGTGCCAGCCGCCCCCCGGGTACCTCCTACAATGAGCAGTTCTTC.

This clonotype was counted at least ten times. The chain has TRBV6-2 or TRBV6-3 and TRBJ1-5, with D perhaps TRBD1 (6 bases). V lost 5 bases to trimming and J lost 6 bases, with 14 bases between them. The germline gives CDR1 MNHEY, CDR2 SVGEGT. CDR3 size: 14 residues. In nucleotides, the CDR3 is TGTGCCAGCAGTCAATCGGGGGCTGGTCAGCCCCAGCATTTT. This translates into CASSQSGAGQPQHF.

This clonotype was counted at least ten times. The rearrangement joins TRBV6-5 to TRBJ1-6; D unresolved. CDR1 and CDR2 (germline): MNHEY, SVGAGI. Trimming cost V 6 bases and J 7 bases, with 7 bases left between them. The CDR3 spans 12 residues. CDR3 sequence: CASSRPNSPLHF. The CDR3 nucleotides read TGTGCCAGCAGCCGACCGAATTCACCCCTCCACTTT.

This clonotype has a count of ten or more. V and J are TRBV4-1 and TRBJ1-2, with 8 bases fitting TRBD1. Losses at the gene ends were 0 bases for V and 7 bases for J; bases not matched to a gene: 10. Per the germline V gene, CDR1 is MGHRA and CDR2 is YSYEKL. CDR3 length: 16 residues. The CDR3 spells CASSQEGHGTGVGYTF. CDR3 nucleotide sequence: TGCGCCAGCAGCCAAGAAGGTCACGGGACAGGAGTTGGCTACACCTTC.